These 21 T cell receptor beta chains were all obtained from the same sample, sequenced in a study of cytotoxic CD8 clonotypes in ibrutinib-treated CLL. Some clones are missing from TCRdb's copy, which holds only in-frame ones; the method was immunoSEQ multiplex PCR. The sample yields 150,000 to 200,000 clones, approximately 72% seen once. The source was PBMCs, collected after 24 months of ibrutinib treatment. Receptors were obtained from a human donor with chronic lymphocytic leukemia.

The CDR3 spells CASSTPRDSAYEQYF. The CDR3, as DNA: TGTGCCAGTAGTACCCCCCGGGACAGTGCCTACGAGCAGTACTTC. The chain has TRBV19 and TRBJ2-7; 7 nucleotides match TRBD1. V was clipped by 4 bases and J by 2 bases; unmatched bases: 8. The CDR3 contains 15 residues. Germline loops: CDR1 LNHDA, CDR2 SQIVND (reference sequence).

The chain links TRBV4-2 to TRBJ1-1; TRBD1 might be the D (6 bases). The CDR3 loop spans 15 amino acids. Germline assignment: CDR1 LGHNA and CDR2 YNFKEQ. V gave up 3 bases and J gave up 2 bases, with 13 bases separating them. The CDR3 here is CASSHSGASNTEAFF. The DNA for the CDR3 is TGTGCCAGCAGCCACTCGGGGGCTAGCAACACTGAAGCTTTCTTT.

V usage is TRBV7-2 and J usage is TRBJ2-5, with TRBD1 matching 9 bases. V was clipped by 5 bases and J by 2 bases; unmatched bases: 6. The CDR3 has 15 amino acids. The germline V gene encodes CDR1 SGHTA and CDR2 FQGNSA. DNA of the CDR3: TGTGCCAGCAGCCACAGGGACAGGGAGCAAGAGACCCAGTACTTC. The encoded protein is CASSHRDREQETQYF.

This clone was observed a single time. V is TRBV4-2 and J is TRBJ2-7; TRBD1 is a possible D gene (6 bases). CDR3 size: 18 residues. Germline-derived CDR1 and CDR2 are LGHNA and YNFKEQ. The V end lost 0 bases, the J end lost 0 bases, and 18 bases lay between the germline ends. CDR3 in amino acids: CASSQDWGRQARSYEQYF. CDR3 nucleotides: TGTGCCAGCAGCCAAGATTGGGGGAGACAGGCCCGCTCCTACGAGCAGTACTTC.

The chain uses TRBV6-6 and TRBJ2-7; 9 bases are a match to TRBD1. J was trimmed by 5 bases and V by 2 bases; bases with no gene match: 1. The CDR3 is 13 residues long. Looked up from germline, CDR1 is MNHNY and CDR2 is SVGAGI (reference sequence). CDR3 bases: TGTGCCAGCAGTTACCGGGACAGGGACGAGCAGTACTTC. This sequence encodes CASSYRDRDEQYF.

This chain joins TRBV7-8 and TRBJ1-2; 8 bases line up with TRBD1. CDR1 SGHVS and CDR2 FQNEAQ come from the germline V gene. This CDR3 has 15 amino acids. J lost 1 base, V lost 4 bases, and 5 bases had no gene match. The chain's CDR3 is CASSSRTGSNYGYTF. The CDR3 DNA reads TGTGCCAGCAGCTCCCGGACAGGGAGTAACTATGGCTACACCTTC.

This chain uses TRBV6-1 with TRBJ2-3, with 7 bases aligning to TRBD1. J lost 2 bases, V lost 2 bases, and 4 bases had no gene match. Germline values: CDR1 MNHNS, CDR2 SASEGT. CDR3 size: 15 residues. CDR3 DNA sequence: TGTGCCAGCAGTGAACGGGACAGTTACACAGATACGCAGTATTTT. It codes for CASSERDSYTDTQYF.

The gene calls are TRBV27 and TRBJ2-2; D uncertain. Trimming cost V 8 bases and J 3 bases, with 10 bases left between them. CDR3 length: 13 residues. In germline, CDR1 is MNHEY, CDR2 SMNVEV (reference sequence). In DNA, the CDR3 is TGTGCCAGCTTCTCCGGGTACACCGGGGAGCTGTTTTTT. Translation: CASFSGYTGELFF.

The chain joins TRBV4-1 to TRBJ2-5; 9 bases are a match to TRBD2. The CDR3 has 17 residues. CDR1 MGHRA and CDR2 YSYEKL come from the germline V gene. V gave up 0 bases and J gave up 4 bases; unmatched junction bases: 9. CDR3 nucleotide sequence: TGCGCCAGCAGCCAAGATAGGGCGGGAGGGCCAGGAGAGACCCAGTACTTC. Its protein product is CASSQDRAGGPGETQYF.

J is TRBJ1-5 and V is TRBV4-1; D is ambiguous. In germline, CDR1 is MGHRA, CDR2 YSYEKL. The CDR3 length is 15 residues. Trimming left V 4 bases short and J 7 bases short, with 17 bases between. The CDR3, as DNA: TGCGCCAGCAGCCCCGCCTTCGAGGGTAACCAGCCCCAGCATTTT. It codes for CASSPAFEGNQPQHF.

V usage is TRBV11-1 and J usage is TRBJ2-7; TRBD1 agrees at 12 bases. CDR3 length equals 15 residues. V shed 7 bases, J shed 6 bases, and the junction held 10 bases outside the gene matches. CDR1 and CDR2 from the germline V gene are SGHAT and FQDESV (reference sequence). CDR3 in amino acids: CASTLGDRGLREQYF. CDR3 sequence (DNA): TGTGCCAGCACCCTGGGGGACAGGGGGCTTCGCGAGCAGTACTTC.

The chain joins TRBV28 to TRBJ1-3; 7 nucleotides align to TRBD1. Germline V gene data show CDR1 as MDHEN and CDR2 as SYDVKM. V shed 6 bases and J 2 bases; nucleotides not matched to a gene: 7. The CDR3 has 15 residues. The CDR3 is CASSTIGGAGNTIYF. For the CDR3, the DNA is TGTGCCAGCAGCACCATAGGGGGCGCTGGAAACACCATATATTTT.

The chain couples TRBV6-6 to TRBJ2-7; D might be TRBD1 or TRBD2, each matching 6 bases. The CDR3 spans 14 residues. Germline CDR1 MNHNY, CDR2 SVGAGI (reference sequence). V was clipped by 7 bases and J by 6 bases, with 19 bases between them. CDR3 nucleotides: TGTGCCAGCAACAAATTGAGATCGGGGGCCGAGCAGTACTTC. Translation gives CASNKLRSGAEQYF.

This sequence joins TRBV4-3 and TRBJ2-7, with 13 bases identical to TRBD2. With 3 bases clipped from V and 5 bases from J, the junction kept 4 bases outside the gene matches. Germline values: CDR1 LGHNA, CDR2 YSLEER. The CDR3 loop spans 15 amino acids. The chain's CDR3 is CASSHWTSGSHEQYF. DNA of the CDR3: TGCGCCAGCAGCCACTGGACTAGCGGGAGCCACGAGCAGTACTTC.

This clone has more than one count but fewer than ten. The chain combines TRBV18 with TRBJ2-3; D might be TRBD1 (6 bases). Trimming took off 6 bases at V and 5 bases at J, with 15 bases between the two ends. This CDR3 is 14 amino acids long. Germline V CDR1 and CDR2: KGHSH, LQKENI. The chain's CDR3 is CASSLSEQGDTQYF. CDR3 DNA sequence: TGTGCCAGCTCGCTCTCAGAACAGGGAGATACGCAGTATTTT.

In its sample, this clone was seen a few times. The V gene is TRBV7-9, the J gene TRBJ1-4; TRBD1 matches 8 bases. Germline CDR1 SEHNR, CDR2 FQNEAQ (reference sequence). The CDR3 covers 16 residues. V lost 5 bases, J lost 2 bases, and 7 bases stayed unmatched. The CDR3: CASSQDRGGTNEKLFF. The CDR3 nucleotides are TGTGCCAGCAGCCAAGACAGGGGAGGTACTAATGAAAAACTGTTTTTT.

The CDR3 here is CASSLEAGVYNEQFF. DNA for the CDR3: TGTGCCAGCAGCTTAGAAGCGGGGGTCTACAATGAGCAGTTCTTC. The chain combines TRBV7-9 with TRBJ2-1; TRBD2 aligns across 8 bases. The CDR3 loop spans 15 amino acids. The germline CDR1 and CDR2 sequences are SEHNR and FQNEAQ (reference sequence). With 1 base clipped from V and 3 bases from J, the junction kept 2 bases outside the gene matches.

The CDR3 loop is CASSYDGANYGYTF. CDR3 DNA sequence: TGTGCCAGCAGTTACGACGGCGCTAACTATGGCTACACCTTC. This chain joins TRBV6-5 and TRBJ1-2; D remains ambiguous. This CDR3 has 14 residues. V was clipped by 2 bases and J by 0 bases, with 7 bases between them. Germline V gene data show CDR1 as MNHEY and CDR2 as SVGAGI.

There are a few counts of this clone. The V and J genes are TRBV5-4 and TRBJ2-7, with 13 positions matching TRBD2. This CDR3 has 15 amino acids. Germline V gene sequence: CDR1 SGHNT, CDR2 YYREEE (reference sequence). The V gene end was trimmed by 0 bases and the J gene end by 5 bases; junction bases not matched to a gene: 2. For the CDR3, the DNA is TGTGCCAGCAGCTTGGGACTAGCGGGAGGCAACGAGCAGTACTTC. This encodes CASSLGLAGGNEQYF. Combining the CDR3 with reference TRBV5-4 and TRBJ2-7 gives the whole variable domain ETGVTQSPTHLIKTRGQQVTLRCSSQSGHNTVSWYQQALGQGPQFIFQYYREEENGRGNFPPRFSGLQFPNYSSELNVNALELDDSALYLCASSLGLAGGNEQYFGPGTRLTVT.

This clone has only a few counts. The rearrangement links TRBV30 to TRBJ2-1, with a possible D match to TRBD2 (5 bases). CDR3 size: 14 residues. Per germline, CDR1 GTSNPN and CDR2 SVGIG (reference sequence). The V and J ends lost 1 base and 6 bases respectively, with 13 bases between them. The CDR3 DNA follows: TGTGCCTGGAGTGGTGGTGAGGGTGGCAATGAGCAGTTCTTC. It codes for CAWSGGEGGNEQFF.

The genes are TRBV29-1 and TRBJ2-5, with D tentatively TRBD2 (6 bases). Germline assignment: CDR1 SQVTM and CDR2 ANQGSEA. The V gene lost 6 bases and the J gene lost 5 bases, with 10 bases spanning the gap. There are 11 residues in the CDR3. The CDR3 protein is CSVASGETQYF. The CDR3 DNA follows: TGCAGCGTAGCCAGCGGGGAGACCCAGTACTTC.